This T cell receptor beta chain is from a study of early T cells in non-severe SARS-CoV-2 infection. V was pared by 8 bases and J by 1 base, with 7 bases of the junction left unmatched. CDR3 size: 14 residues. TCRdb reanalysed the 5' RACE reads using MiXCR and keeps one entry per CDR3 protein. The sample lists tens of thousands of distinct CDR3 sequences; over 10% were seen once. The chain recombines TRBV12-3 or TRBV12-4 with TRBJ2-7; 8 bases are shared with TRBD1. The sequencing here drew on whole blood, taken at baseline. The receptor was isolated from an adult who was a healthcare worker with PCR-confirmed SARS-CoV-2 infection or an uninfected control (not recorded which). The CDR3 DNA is TGTGCCAGCGGAATCCGGGACAGGTCCTACGAGCAGTACTTC. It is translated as CASGIRDRSYEQYF.